This T cell receptor beta chain was captured in a study of shared clonotypes between healthy human individuals. Study-level information: Donors consisted of a couple of women and a few men between 18 and 49.

This clone was seen just once. Other DNA sequences in the same sample also yield this CDR3. Splitting the CD4+ cells yielded a CD45RA+ naive subset and a CD45RA-negative memory subset. Profiled with immunoSEQ multiplex PCR; TCRdb holds only in-frame clones, not every one. This sample has about 2.4 million clones, with roughly 93% found just once. V was clipped by 3 bases and J by 1 base, with 6 bases between them. Germline CDR1 reads KGHSH; CDR2 reads LQKENI. The CDR3 loop spans 13 amino acids. This TCR was sampled from a man aged 18 to 30 in good health. Some clones in this sample may be carry-over from other donors' samples. Sequenced: naive CD4+ T cells from PBMCs. As for subset: CD45RA+ positively selected. The chain recombines TRBV18 with TRBJ1-1; D remains ambiguous. The CDR3 DNA reads TGTGCCAGCTCACCGGTGGGGAACACTGAAGCTTTCTTT. Residues: CASSPVGNTEAFF.